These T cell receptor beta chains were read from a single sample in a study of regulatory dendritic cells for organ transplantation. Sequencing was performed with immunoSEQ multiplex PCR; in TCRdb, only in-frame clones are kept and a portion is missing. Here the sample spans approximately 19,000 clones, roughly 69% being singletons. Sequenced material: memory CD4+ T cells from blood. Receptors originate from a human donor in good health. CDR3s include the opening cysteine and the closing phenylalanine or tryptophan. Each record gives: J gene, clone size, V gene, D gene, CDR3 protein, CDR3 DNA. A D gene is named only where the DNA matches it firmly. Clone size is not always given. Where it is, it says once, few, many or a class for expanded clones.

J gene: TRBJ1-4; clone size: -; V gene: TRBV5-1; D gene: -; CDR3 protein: CASSLDSTNEKLFF; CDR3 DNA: TGCGCCAGCAGCTTGGACAGTACTAATGAAAAACTGTTTTTT
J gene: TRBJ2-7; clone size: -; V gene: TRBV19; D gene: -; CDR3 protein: CASSMNRPSSYEQYF; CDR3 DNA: TGTGCCAGTAGTATGAACAGGCCCTCCTCCTACGAGCAGTACTTC
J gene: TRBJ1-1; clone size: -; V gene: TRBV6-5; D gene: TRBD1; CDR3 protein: CASSYYPGGLVAFF; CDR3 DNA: TGTGCCAGCAGTTACTATCCAGGGGGGCTAGTAGCTTTCTTT
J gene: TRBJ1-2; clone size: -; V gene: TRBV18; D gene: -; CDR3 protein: CASSPVANFNYGYTF; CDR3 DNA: TGTGCCAGCTCACCGGTCGCCAACTTTAACTATGGCTACACCTTC
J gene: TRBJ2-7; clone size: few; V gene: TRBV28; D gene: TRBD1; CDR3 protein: CASSLSQGTIEQYF; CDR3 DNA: TGTGCCAGCAGTTTATCACAGGGGACGATCGAGCAGTACTTC
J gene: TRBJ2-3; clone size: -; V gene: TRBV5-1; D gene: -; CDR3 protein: CASSGGGRTDTQYF; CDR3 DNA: TGCGCCAGCTCTGGAGGCGGACGCACAGATACGCAGTATTTT
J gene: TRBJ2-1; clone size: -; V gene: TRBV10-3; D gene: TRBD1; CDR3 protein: CAISAGQGYNEQFF; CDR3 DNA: TGTGCCATCAGTGCGGGACAGGGCTACAATGAGCAGTTCTTC
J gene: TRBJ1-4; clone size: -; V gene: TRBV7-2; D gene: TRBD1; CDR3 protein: CASRGTGANEKLFF; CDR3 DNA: TGTGCCAGCAGGGGGACAGGTGCTAATGAAAAACTGTTTTTT
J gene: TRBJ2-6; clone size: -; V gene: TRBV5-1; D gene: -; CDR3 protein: CASSLALASGANVLTF; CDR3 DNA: TGCGCCAGCAGCTTGGCTTTGGCTTCTGGGGCCAACGTCCTGACTTTC
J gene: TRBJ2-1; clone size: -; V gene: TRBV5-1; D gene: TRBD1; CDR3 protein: CASSLTPGQGGNEQFF; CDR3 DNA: TGCGCCAGCAGCTTGACCCCGGGACAGGGGGGGAATGAGCAGTTCTTC
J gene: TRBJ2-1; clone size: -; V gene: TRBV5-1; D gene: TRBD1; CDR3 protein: CASSSATGFNEQFF; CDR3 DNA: TGCGCCAGCAGCTCCGCGACAGGGTTCAATGAGCAGTTCTTC
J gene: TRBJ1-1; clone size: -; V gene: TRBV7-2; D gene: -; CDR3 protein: CASSFSNTEAFF; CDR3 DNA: TGTGCCAGCAGCTTCTCGAACACTGAAGCTTTCTTT
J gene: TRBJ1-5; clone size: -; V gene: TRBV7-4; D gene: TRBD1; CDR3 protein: CASSQGQGIWNQPQHF; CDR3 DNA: TGTGCCAGCAGCCAGGGACAGGGGATTTGGAATCAGCCCCAGCATTTT
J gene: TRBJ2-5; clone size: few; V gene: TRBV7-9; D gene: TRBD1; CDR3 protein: CASSPDQGVTETQYF; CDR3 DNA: TGTGCCAGCAGCCCAGACCAGGGGGTTACGGAGACCCAGTACTTC
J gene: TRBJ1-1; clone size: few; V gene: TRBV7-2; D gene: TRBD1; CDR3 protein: CASSPVGTGGTEAFF; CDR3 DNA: TGTGCCAGCAGCCCCGTTGGGACAGGGGGCACTGAAGCTTTCTTT
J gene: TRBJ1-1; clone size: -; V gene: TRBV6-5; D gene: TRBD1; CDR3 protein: CASSRDSMAEAFF; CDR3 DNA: TGTGCCAGCAGCCGGGACAGTATGGCTGAAGCTTTCTTT
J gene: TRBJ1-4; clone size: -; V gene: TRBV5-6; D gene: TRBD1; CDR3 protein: CASSLVTGTVNEKLFF; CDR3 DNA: TGTGCCAGCAGCTTGGTGACCGGGACAGTTAATGAAAAACTGTTTTTT
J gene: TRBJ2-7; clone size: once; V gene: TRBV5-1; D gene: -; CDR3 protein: CASSFTSGTSYEQYF; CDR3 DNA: TGCGCCAGCAGCTTCACCTCCGGGACAAGCTACGAGCAGTACTTC
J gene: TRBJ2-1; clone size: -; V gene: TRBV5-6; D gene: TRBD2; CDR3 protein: CASTRGGLAGDNEQFF; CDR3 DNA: TGTGCCAGCACCCGGGGAGGGCTAGCGGGGGACAATGAGCAGTTCTTC
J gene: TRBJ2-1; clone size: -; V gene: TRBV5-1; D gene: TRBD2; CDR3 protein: CASSLAAGGAPNEQFF; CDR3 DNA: TGCGCCAGCAGCTTGGCCGCGGGGGGGGCCCCCAATGAGCAGTTCTTC
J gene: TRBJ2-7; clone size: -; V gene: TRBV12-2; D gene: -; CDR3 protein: CASRLEVGEKGAYEQYF; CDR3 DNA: TGTGCAAGTCGCTTAGAAGTAGGAGAAAAAGGAGCCTACGAGCAGTACTTC
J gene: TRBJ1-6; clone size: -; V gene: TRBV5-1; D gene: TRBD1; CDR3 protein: CASSSGQALYSPLHF; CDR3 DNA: TGCGCCAGCAGCTCCGGACAGGCTCTATATTCACCCCTCCACTTT
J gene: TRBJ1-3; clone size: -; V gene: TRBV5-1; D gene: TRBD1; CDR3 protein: CASSQDRGLSSGNTIYF; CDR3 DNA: TGCGCCAGCAGCCAGGACAGGGGGCTAAGCTCTGGAAACACCATATATTTT
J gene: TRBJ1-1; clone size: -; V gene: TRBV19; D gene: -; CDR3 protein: CASNYGGPMNTEAFF; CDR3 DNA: TGTGCCAGTAACTATGGAGGCCCTATGAACACTGAAGCTTTCTTT
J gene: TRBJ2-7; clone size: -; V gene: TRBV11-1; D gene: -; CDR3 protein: CASSPSRGKGLSSYEQYF; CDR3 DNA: TGTGCCAGCAGCCCAAGCCGAGGGAAAGGGTTGAGCTCCTACGAGCAGTACTTC
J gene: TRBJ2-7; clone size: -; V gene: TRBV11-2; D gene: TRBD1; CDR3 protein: CASSQSRDRALEQYF; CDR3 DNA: TGTGCCAGCAGCCAGTCCCGGGACAGGGCCCTAGAGCAGTACTTC
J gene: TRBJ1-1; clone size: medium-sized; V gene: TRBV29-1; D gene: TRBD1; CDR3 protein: CSVGDRGLNTEAFF; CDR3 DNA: TGCAGCGTCGGGGACAGGGGGTTGAACACTGAAGCTTTCTTT
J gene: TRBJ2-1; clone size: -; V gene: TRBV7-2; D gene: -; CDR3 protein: CASTLRGSSYNEQFF; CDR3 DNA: TGTGCCAGCACCTTACGGGGGAGCTCCTACAATGAGCAGTTCTTC
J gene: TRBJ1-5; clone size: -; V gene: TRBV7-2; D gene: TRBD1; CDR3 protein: CASSLAGGQGDQPQHF; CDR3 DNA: TGTGCCAGCAGCTTAGCCGGCGGACAGGGGGATCAGCCCCAGCATTTT
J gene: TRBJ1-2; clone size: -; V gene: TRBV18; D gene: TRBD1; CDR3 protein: CASSPGTGDNYGYTF; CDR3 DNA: TGTGCCAGCTCACCAGGGACAGGGGATAACTATGGCTACACCTTC
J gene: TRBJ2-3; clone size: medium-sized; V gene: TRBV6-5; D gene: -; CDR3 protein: CASSSRNRATDTQYF; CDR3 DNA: TGTGCCAGCAGTTCACGGAACAGGGCAACAGATACGCAGTATTTT
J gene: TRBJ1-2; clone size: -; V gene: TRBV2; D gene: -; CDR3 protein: CASSESRGLYGYTF; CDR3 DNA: TGTGCCAGCAGTGAAAGCCGGGGGTTATATGGCTACACCTTC
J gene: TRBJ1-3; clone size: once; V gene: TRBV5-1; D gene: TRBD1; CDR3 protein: CASGQAPGNTIYF; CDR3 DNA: TGCGCCAGCGGACAGGCGCCTGGAAACACCATATATTTT
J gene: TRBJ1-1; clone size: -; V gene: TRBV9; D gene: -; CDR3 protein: CASSVAQGRGYTEAFF; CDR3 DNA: TGTGCCAGCAGCGTAGCCCAGGGGAGGGGTTATACTGAAGCTTTCTTT
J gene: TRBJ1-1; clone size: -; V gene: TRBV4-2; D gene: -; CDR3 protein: CASSQDSGQNTEAFF; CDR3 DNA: TGTGCCAGCAGCCAAGATAGCGGACAGAACACTGAAGCTTTCTTT
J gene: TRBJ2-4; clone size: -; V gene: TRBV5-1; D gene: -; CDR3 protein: CASSLGQGRDIQYF; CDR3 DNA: TGCGCCAGCAGCTTAGGGCAGGGTAGAGACATTCAGTACTTC
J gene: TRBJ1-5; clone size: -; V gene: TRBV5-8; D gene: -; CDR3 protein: CASSIRGSSNQPQHF; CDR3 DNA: TGTGCCAGCAGCATCAGGGGAAGTAGCAATCAGCCCCAGCATTTT
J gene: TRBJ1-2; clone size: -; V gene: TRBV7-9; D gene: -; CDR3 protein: CASSPEGSVGYTF; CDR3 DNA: TGTGCCAGCAGCCCCGAGGGTTCAGTGGGCTACACCTTC
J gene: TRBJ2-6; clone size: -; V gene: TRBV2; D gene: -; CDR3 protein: CASRVDSSGANVLTF; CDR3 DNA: TGTGCCAGCAGGGTAGACAGCTCTGGGGCCAACGTCCTGACTTTC
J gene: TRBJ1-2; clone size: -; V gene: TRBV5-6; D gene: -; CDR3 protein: CASSLEQGGGYTF; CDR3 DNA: TGTGCCAGCAGCTTGGAACAGGGTGGGGGCTACACCTTC
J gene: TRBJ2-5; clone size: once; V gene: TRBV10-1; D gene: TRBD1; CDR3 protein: CASSSFTPGGKETQYF; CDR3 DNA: TGCGCCAGCAGTTCCTTCACCCCAGGGGGCAAGGAGACCCAGTACTTC
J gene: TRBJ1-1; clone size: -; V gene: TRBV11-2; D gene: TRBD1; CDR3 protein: CASSPIHGRGYTEAFF; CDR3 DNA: TGTGCCAGCAGCCCCATACATGGCAGGGGGTACACTGAAGCTTTCTTT
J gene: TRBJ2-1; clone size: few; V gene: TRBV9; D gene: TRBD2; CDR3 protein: CASSLSGTHYNEQFF; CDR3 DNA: TGTGCCAGCAGCCTTAGCGGGACACACTACAATGAGCAGTTCTTC
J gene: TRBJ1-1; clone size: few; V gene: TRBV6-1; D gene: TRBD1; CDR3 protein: CASRGQMNTEAFF; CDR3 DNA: TGTGCCAGCAGGGGACAGATGAACACTGAAGCTTTCTTT
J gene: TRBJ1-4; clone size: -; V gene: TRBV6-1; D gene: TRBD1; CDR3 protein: CASCQLGQAIEKLFF; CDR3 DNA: TGTGCCAGCTGCCAATTAGGACAGGCCATTGAAAAACTGTTTTTT
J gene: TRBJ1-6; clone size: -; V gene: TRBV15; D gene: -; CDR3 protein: CATSREGGRGRGNSPLHF; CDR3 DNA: TGTGCCACCAGCAGAGAGGGAGGAAGGGGACGGGGTAATTCACCCCTCCACTTT
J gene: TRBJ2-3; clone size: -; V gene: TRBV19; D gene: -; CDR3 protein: CASRARAFTDTQYF; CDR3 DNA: TGTGCCAGTAGGGCCAGGGCGTTCACAGATACGCAGTATTTT